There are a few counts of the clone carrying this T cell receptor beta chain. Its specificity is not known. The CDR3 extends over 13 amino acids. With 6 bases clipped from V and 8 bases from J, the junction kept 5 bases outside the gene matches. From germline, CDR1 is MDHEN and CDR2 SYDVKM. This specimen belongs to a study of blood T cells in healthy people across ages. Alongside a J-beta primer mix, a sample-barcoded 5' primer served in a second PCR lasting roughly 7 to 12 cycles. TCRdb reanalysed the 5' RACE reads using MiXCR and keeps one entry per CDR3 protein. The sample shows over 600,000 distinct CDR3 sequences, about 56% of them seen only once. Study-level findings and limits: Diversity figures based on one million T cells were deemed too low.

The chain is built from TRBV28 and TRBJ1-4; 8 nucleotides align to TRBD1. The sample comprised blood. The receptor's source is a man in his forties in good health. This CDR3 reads CASRDRGWEKLFF. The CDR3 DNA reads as TGTGCCAGCAGAGACAGGGGTTGGGAAAAACTGTTTTTT.